This T cell receptor beta chain came from a study of blood T cell repertoires in COVID-19. Looking at the study overall: Samples of COVID-19 (acute and convalescent) were obtained from the United States, Italy and Spain.

Clones were read by immunoSEQ multiplex PCR, and TCRdb kept only the in-frame ones, dropping some. Here the sample spans over 100,000 clones, about 91% being singletons. V was pared by 8 bases and J by 4 bases, with 3 bases of the junction left unmatched. The CDR3 is made up of 13 amino acids. The sequencing sample was made of peripheral blood. The chain recombines TRBV12-3 or TRBV12-4 with TRBJ2-1; 9 bases align to TRBD1. The clonotype was recovered from a human donor in a cohort sampled during active COVID-19. CDR3: CASGTGIYNEQFF. DNA of the CDR3: TGTGCCAGCGGGACAGGGATTTACAATGAGCAGTTCTTC.